Below, 5 T cell receptor beta chains from the same sample are listed, as sequenced in a study of blood T cell repertoires in COVID-19. TCRdb keeps only in-frame clones here, not all; method: immunoSEQ multiplex PCR. The repertoire holds more than 85,000 clones, 70% to 90% seen once, with 18% in the top ten. The sequencing sample was made of peripheral blood. These receptors originate from a woman aged 60-75 years with acute or convalescent COVID-19.

In its sample, this clone was seen once. CDR3 sequence reads: CASRPKQGWGTDTQYF. CDR3 coding DNA: TGTGCCAGCAGGCCTAAACAGGGATGGGGCACAGATACGCAGTATTTT. The chain employs TRBV27 and TRBJ2-3, with D possibly matching TRBD1 (6 bases). The CDR3 runs to 16 residues. Looked up from germline, CDR1 is MNHEY and CDR2 is SMNVEV (reference sequence). Trimming cost V 6 bases and J 1 base, with 17 bases left between them.

CDR3 DNA: TGTGCCAGCAGCCAAGGAAGGACAGGAGGTGCCCTCTACAATGAGCAGTTCTTC. Translation gives CASSQGRTGGALYNEQFF. J is TRBJ2-1 and V is TRBV3-1 (or the pseudogene TRBV3-2); 7 positions agree with TRBD1. Trimming cost V 1 base and J 3 bases; bases outside gene matches: 12. The CDR3 is made up of 18 amino acids. CDR1 and CDR2 (germline): LGHDT, YNNKEL (reference sequence).

DNA of the CDR3: TGTGCCAGCAGCTTGGAGGGAGCGGGGGGCTATGGCTACACCTTC. Its protein is CASSLEGAGGYGYTF. The chain uses TRBV5-6 and TRBJ1-2; weak D call: TRBD1 (5 bases). The CDR3 spans 15 residues. V dropped 0 bases and J dropped 4 bases, with 13 bases sitting between them. CDR1 and CDR2 (germline): SGHDT, YYEEEE.

This sequence joins TRBV10-3 and TRBJ2-3; D perhaps matches TRBD1 (6 bases). CDR1 ENHRY and CDR2 SYGVKD come from the germline V gene. This CDR3 is 12 amino acids long. Deletions cut 7 bases from V and 5 bases from J, with 10 bases between. CDR3 protein: CAITATGDTQYF. The CDR3 DNA is TGTGCCATCACCGCGACAGGAGATACGCAGTATTTT.

This sequence joins TRBV5-4 and TRBJ2-5, with 7 bases matching TRBD1. The germline V gene encodes CDR1 SGHNT and CDR2 YYREEE (reference sequence). This CDR3 comprises 14 residues. After removal of 4 bases from V and 3 bases from J, the junction contained 6 bases not matched to a gene. This CDR3 is CASSDRDSKETQYF. CDR3 nucleotides: TGTGCCAGCAGCGACCGGGACAGCAAAGAGACCCAGTACTTC.